The clone carrying this T cell receptor beta chain was counted a single time. The antigen is undetermined. This record belongs to a study of T cells after posttransplantation cyclophosphamide. Germline V gene lookup returns CDR1 SGHNT and CDR2 YENEEA. The CDR3 sequence is 15 residues long. The V gene end was trimmed by 3 bases and the J gene end by 3 bases; junction bases not matched to a gene: 2. Libraries were prepared by immunoSEQ multiplex PCR; TCRdb keeps only in-frame clonotypes and omits some of them. Altogether more than 20,000 clones are present, approximately 73% being singletons, with the ten largest covering approximately 0.65%. Study-wide points: Skin or GI-infiltrating T cells shared few TRB sequences with blood. Recipient CMV seropositivity and CMV reactivation strongly tracked TRB clonality.

The chain combines TRBV11-3 with TRBJ2-2, with 9 bases that match TRBD2. The sequence was collected from a woman between 55 and 75 years old in good health, CMV-negative, and a related stem cell transplant donor. Sequenced input: memory CD4+ T cells sorted from PBMCs. The CDR3 protein is CASSFRTSDTGELFF. The CDR3 DNA reads TGTGCCAGCAGCTTCCGGACTAGCGACACCGGGGAGCTGTTTTTT.